The sample holds a few counts of the clone carrying this T cell receptor (beta chain). What it binds is not known. The data belong to a study of CD8 T cells in ankylosing spondylitis. The study's findings and limits: Existing reports had already noted some motif variants in reactive arthritis synovial fluid and blood. Apparently characteristic of ankylosing spondylitis blood was a TCR beta motif (roughly eight highly homologous variants).

Each CDR3 protein is one row after TCRdb ran MiXCR on the 5' RACE reads. The table lists 300,000 to 400,000 distinct CDR3 sequences, around 20% of them singletons, with about 16% in the top ten. The length of the CDR3 is 14 residues. In germline, CDR1 is LNHNV, CDR2 YYDKDF (reference sequence). Trimming took off 8 bases at V and 4 bases at J, with 14 bases between the two ends. This rearrangement joins TRBV15 to TRBJ2-2; D might be TRBD2 (6 bases). The receptor was isolated from a male donor with ankylosing spondylitis. Sequenced input: blood, either unsorted or a sorted T cell fraction (not recorded which). This chain's CDR3 is CATGGQGSTGELFF. CDR3 in DNA: TGTGCCACCGGAGGGCAGGGAAGCACCGGGGAGCTGTTTTTT. The full variable domain, rest sourced from reference TRBV15 and TRBJ2-2, is DAMVIQNPRYQVTQFGKPVTLSCSQTLNHNVMYWYQQKSSQAPKLLFHYYDKDFNNEADTPDNFQSRRPNTSFCFLDIRSPGLGDTAMYLCATGGQGSTGELFFGEGSRLTVL.